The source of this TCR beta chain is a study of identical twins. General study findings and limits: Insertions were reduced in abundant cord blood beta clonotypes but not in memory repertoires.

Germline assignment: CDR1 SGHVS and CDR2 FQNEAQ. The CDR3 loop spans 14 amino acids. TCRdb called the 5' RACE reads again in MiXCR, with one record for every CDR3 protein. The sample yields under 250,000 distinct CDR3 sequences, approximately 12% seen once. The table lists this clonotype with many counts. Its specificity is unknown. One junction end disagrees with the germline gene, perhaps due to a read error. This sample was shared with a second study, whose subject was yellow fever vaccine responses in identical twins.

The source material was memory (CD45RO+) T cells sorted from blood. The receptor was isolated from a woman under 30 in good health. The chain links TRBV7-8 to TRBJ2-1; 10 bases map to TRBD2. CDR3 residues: CASSLAGAYNEQFF. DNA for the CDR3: TGTGCCAGCAGCCTAGCGGGGGCATACAATGAGCAGTTCTTC.